This T cell receptor (beta chain) emerged from a study of Ad26.COV2.S vaccination and SARS-CoV-2 variants. Study conclusions and caveats: After vaccination, substantial breadth of spike-specific CD8+ and CD4+ responses was reported. Spike-specific TCR breadth was greater in vaccine than placebo recipients. Placebo recipients and vaccine recipients were similar in non-spike TCR breadth.

Details on this clone: Antigen unknown.

Sequencing used immunoSEQ multiplex PCR; TCRdb keeps in-frame clones, though not all of them. The profile shows just over 350,000 clones, about 90% of them singletons. Germline CDR1 SGHRS, CDR2 YFSETQ. The CDR3 contains 16 residues. V lost 0 bases to trimming and J lost 4 bases, with 16 bases between them. This rearrangement joins TRBV5-1 to TRBJ1-2; no definite D call. The clonotype was recovered from a human donor who had recovered from COVID-19. The sample in question was peripheral blood, obtained after recovery from COVID-19. CDR3 protein: CASSLGIRQSFYGYTF. In DNA form, the CDR3 reads TGCGCCAGCAGCTTGGGTATTCGCCAGAGTTTCTATGGCTACACCTTC. Full variable domain (rest looked up from reference TRBV5-1 and TRBJ1-2): KAGVTQTPRYLIKTRGQQVTLSCSPISGHRSVSWYQQTPGQGLQFLFEYFSETQRNKGNFPGRFSGRQFSNSRSEMNVSTLELGDSALYLCASSLGIRQSFYGYTFGSGTRLTVV.